The clone carrying this T cell receptor (beta chain) was seen only once. Its specificity is unknown. Generated by immunoSEQ multiplex PCR, the TCRdb table keeps only in-frame clones and is missing some. The sample holds more than 350,000 clones; 75% to 95% are singletons and the top ten take over 9%. V lost 5 bases, J lost 4 bases, and 4 bases stayed unmatched. The CDR3 totals 14 residues. Germline V CDR1 and CDR2: MNHEY, SMNVEV (reference sequence). Treatment: 15 to 20 received Ad26.COV2.S at low or high dose, single or two shots; 5 received placebo; per-sample allocation not given. On day 63 after the first injection, vaccine and placebo recipients gave samples. The entry originates in a study of Ad26.COV2.S vaccination and SARS-CoV-2 variants. Study-level information: Ad26.COV2.S, an intramuscular injection, was given once or twice 56 days apart. Study findings and constraints: Across vaccine and placebo recipients, the breadth of non-spike TCRs was similar.

The chain links TRBV27 to TRBJ2-5; 10 bases map to TRBD1. Material: peripheral blood, obtained in a trial of Ad26.COV2.S vaccine versus placebo. This clonotype originated in a person between 18 and 65 years old who received the Ad26.COV2.S COVID-19 vaccine or a placebo. This CDR3 reads CASSPRTGGETQYF. DNA for the CDR3: TGTGCCAGCAGTCCAAGGACAGGGGGAGAGACCCAGTACTTC.